This is a list of T cell receptor beta chains from one sample in a study of early T cells in non-severe SARS-CoV-2 infection. TCRdb redid the calling of the 5' RACE reads with MiXCR, one entry per CDR3 protein. Of 70,000 or so distinct CDR3 sequences in the sample, around 15% were seen once. The material sequenced was whole blood. Source of these receptors: an adult who was a healthcare worker with PCR-confirmed SARS-CoV-2 infection or an uninfected control (not recorded which). Both conserved end residues are part of each CDR3. D genes are given only for firm matches. Rows may omit the clone size; those that give it use once, few, many or a size class.

few	TRBV7-3	-	TRBJ1-1	TGTGCCAGCAGCTTGGAGGGTATGGGTGAAGCTTTCTTT	CASSLEGMGEAFF
-	TRBV3-1	TRBD1	TRBJ1-1	TGTGCCAGCAGCCGAGGGGACAGAAACACTGAAGCTTTCTTT	CASSRGDRNTEAFF
-	TRBV20-1	-	TRBJ2-5	TGCAGTGGCGCGGGCTTCCAAGAGACCCAGTACTTC	CSGAGFQETQYF
-	TRBV28	-	TRBJ2-3	TGTGCCAGCAGGCCTATACAGGAGGTAACGCAGTATTTT	CASRPIQEVTQYF
few	TRBV11-1	-	TRBJ1-1	TGTGCCAGCAGCCATAGGGGTACACGGACTGAAGCTTTCTTT	CASSHRGTRTEAFF
-	TRBV7-2	-	TRBJ1-2	TGTGCCAGCAGCCCCCAAGGCTATGGCTACACCTTC	CASSPQGYGYTF
-	TRBV7-2	-	TRBJ2-1	TGTGCCAGCAGCTCAAGTGTGGTATACAATGAGCAGTTCTTC	CASSSSVVYNEQFF
many	TRBV5-5	-	TRBJ2-2	TGTGCCAGCAGGGACAGAACCACCGGGGAGCTGTTTTTT	CASRDRTTGELFF
-	TRBV4-3	-	TRBJ1-1	TGCGCCAGCAGCCAAGTTTTGGGGAACACTGAAGCTTTCTTT	CASSQVLGNTEAFF
few	TRBV19	-	TRBJ1-5	TGTGCCAGTAGACGAACGGCAGGTGACAATCAGCCCCAGCATTTT	CASRRTAGDNQPQHF
few	TRBV5-1	TRBD2	TRBJ2-7	TGCGCCAGCAGCTTGGATAGCGGGGGGGCGTACGAGCAGTACTTC	CASSLDSGGAYEQYF
few	TRBV20-1	TRBD2	TRBJ2-5	TGCAGTGCCCTAGGGGCTAGCGGGGGTTCGGAGACCCAGTACTTC	CSALGASGGSETQYF
few	TRBV7-2	-	TRBJ2-4	TGTGCCAGCAGCTTAGGAGCTAAAACGGTTATAGATGAGAAAAACATTCAGTACTTC	CASSLGAKTVIDEKNIQYF
few	TRBV6-5	-	TRBJ2-7	TGTGCCAGTGGCCTGAGCTCCTACGAGCAGTACTTC	CASGLSSYEQYF
many	TRBV12-3/TRBV12-4	-	TRBJ1-3	TGTGCCAGCAGTGCTAGGGATGTTGGAAACACCATATATTTT	CASSARDVGNTIYF
many	TRBV7-9	TRBD2	TRBJ2-7	TGTGCCAGCAGCCAAGGACTAGCGGGGGTCCCCTACGAGCAGTACTTC	CASSQGLAGVPYEQYF
few	TRBV5-1	TRBD1	TRBJ2-7	TGCGCCAGCAGCTTGGAGGGTGGGACAGGGATCTACGAGCAGTACTTC	CASSLEGGTGIYEQYF
few	TRBV9	-	TRBJ2-1	TGTGCCAGCAGCCCCACTTTCGGTGAGCAGTTCTTC	CASSPTFGEQFF
-	TRBV6-1	-	TRBJ2-1	TGTGCCAGCAGTACCCGCGGGAATGAGCAGTTCTTC	CASSTRGNEQFF
-	TRBV28	TRBD2	TRBJ2-3	TGTGCCAGCAGAGCTAGCGGGGTTAGGGATACGCAGTATTTT	CASRASGVRDTQYF